The 21 T cell receptor beta chains given below trace back to one sample, sequenced in a study of regulatory T cells in long-lasting Graves disease. Construction of the TCR beta libraries employed iRepertoire HTBI primers in conjunction with Arm-PCR of CDR3 regions. TCRdb fed the multiplex PCR reads into MiXCR, producing one record per CDR3 protein. The repertoire holds 410,000 or so distinct CDR3 sequences, with about 15% as singletons. Stated time point: newly diagnosed GD, antithyroid drugs for less than 3 months. Making the TCR library involved RNA that had been extracted from PBMCs. These same data were also listed under a study on T cells in Graves' hyperthyroidism and ophthalmopathy.

Material: peripheral blood mononuclear cells (PBMCs), obtained at new diagnosis, from a patient treated with antithyroid drugs. These receptors were collected from a woman aged 25 to 39 with Graves disease.

The rearrangement joins TRBV10-2 to TRBJ2-5; D is undetermined. V gave up 3 bases and J gave up 7 bases, with 12 bases separating them. The CDR3 spans 13 residues. Germline CDR1 and CDR2: WSHSY and SAAADI. DNA for the CDR3: TGCGCCAGCAGTGAAACCGGGTTCGGGACCCAGTACTTC. It codes for CASSETGFGTQYF.

The rearrangement links TRBV9 to TRBJ2-2; 9 nucleotides line up with TRBD2. Germline lookup yields CDR1 SGDLS and CDR2 YYNGEE. The CDR3 consists of 18 residues. The ends lost 0 bases at V and 2 bases at J; junction bases unmatched: 8. The CDR3 sequence is CASSVATASGDNTGELFF. The CDR3 DNA reads as TGTGCCAGCAGCGTAGCTACGGCTAGCGGGGATAACACCGGGGAGCTGTTTTTT.

This clonotype has a count of ten or more. V usage is TRBV28 and J usage is TRBJ2-1; TRBD1 matches 7 bases. The V gene end was trimmed by 8 bases and the J gene end by 10 bases; junction bases not matched to a gene: 5. CDR3 length equals 11 residues. Germline V gene sequence: CDR1 MDHEN, CDR2 SYDVKM. The CDR3 protein is CASQSDREQFF. The CDR3 bases are TGTGCCAGCCAATCGGACAGGGAGCAGTTCTTC.

Worth noting for this clonotype: A far bigger clonotype differs at one base, so this is likely a read error. The genes are TRBV28 and TRBJ2-3, with 7 bases that match TRBD2. With the DNA end fitting TRBJ2-7 better, the J assignment may be wrong. This CDR3 contains 15 residues. Germline loops: CDR1 MDHEN, CDR2 SYDVKM. The CDR3 loop is CAGSGAAGTSYEQYF. The CDR3 DNA sequence: TGTGCCGGCAGCGGGGCTGCGGGGACCTCCTACGAGCAGTACTTC.

This clonotype was observed many times. The rearrangement joins TRBV15 to TRBJ1-5, with 8 bases matching TRBD1. CDR1 LNHNV and CDR2 YYDKDF come from the germline V gene (reference sequence). The CDR3 is 17 amino acids. After removal of 0 bases from V and 2 bases from J, the junction contained 6 bases not matched to a gene. CDR3 sequence reads: CATSREPPGQGNQPQHF. For the CDR3, the DNA is TGTGCCACCAGCAGAGAGCCCCCGGGACAGGGCAATCAGCCCCAGCATTTT. Based on the CDR3 plus reference TRBV15 and TRBJ1-5, the full variable domain is DAMVIQNPRYQVTQFGKPVTLSCSQTLNHNVMYWYQQKSSQAPKLLFHYYDKDFNNEADTPDNFQSRRPNTSFCFLDIRSPGLGDTAMYLCATSREPPGQGNQPQHFGDGTRLSIL.

Ten or more counts support this clonotype. The V and J genes are TRBV12-3 or TRBV12-4 and TRBJ1-3; 10 bases are a match to TRBD1. CDR3 length: 16 amino acids. With V trimmed by 1 base and J by 2 bases, 2 bases remained unmatched. The CDR3 region is CASSLGQGATGNTIYF. The DNA of the CDR3 is TGTGCCAGCAGTTTAGGACAGGGGGCGACTGGAAACACCATATATTTT.

The table lists this clonotype with many counts. The chain has TRBV20-1 and TRBJ1-5; 7 bases fit TRBD1. From germline, CDR1 is DFQATT and CDR2 SNEGSKA (reference sequence). V lost 6 bases to trimming and J lost 0 bases; unmatched junction nucleotides: 5. The CDR3 length is 14 residues. This CDR3 is CSAEGQSSNQPQHF. DNA of the CDR3: TGCAGTGCCGAGGGACAGTCTAGCAATCAGCCCCAGCATTTT.

This clonotype has ten or more counts. In DNA form, the CDR3 reads TGTGCCAGCAGCACCGAAGGTGACTGGCAGTCCATGACTAACTATGGCTACACCTTC. It codes for CASSTEGDWQSMTNYGYTF. This chain uses TRBV11-2 with TRBJ1-2, with D unclear. In germline, CDR1 is SGHAT, CDR2 FQNNGV. The CDR3 has 19 residues. V was pared by 5 bases and J by 0 bases, with 25 bases between.

This clonotype came up many times. The genes are TRBV5-1 and TRBJ1-4; tentatively, D is TRBD1 (6 bases). This CDR3 has 14 residues. V was pared by 2 bases and J by 4 bases, with 9 bases between. Germline CDR1 is SGHRS and CDR2 is YFSETQ. Here the CDR3 DNA reads TGCGCCAGCAGCTTAATGGACAGTAATGAAAAACTGTTTTTT. Translated, it gives CASSLMDSNEKLFF.

This clonotype came up many times. The chain joins TRBV27 to TRBJ2-5; TRBD1 matches at 8 bases. The CDR3 covers 15 residues. Germline assignment: CDR1 MNHEY and CDR2 SMNVEV (reference sequence). The V gene end was trimmed by 5 bases and the J gene end by 6 bases; junction bases not matched to a gene: 11. The CDR3 region is CASSSPKTGAKTQYF. CDR3 nucleotide sequence: TGTGCCAGCAGTAGTCCTAAGACAGGGGCAAAGACCCAGTACTTC.

This clonotype showed up many times. The chain links TRBV6-5 to TRBJ2-2; D gene ambiguous. Trimming took 0 bases from V and 0 from J, leaving 8 bases between them. Per germline, CDR1 MNHEY and CDR2 SVGAGI. CDR3 length: 16 residues. The DNA of the CDR3 is TGTGCCAGCAGTTACTCGGACGCCCCGAACACCGGGGAGCTGTTTTTT. Translated, it gives CASSYSDAPNTGELFF.

V usage is TRBV4-2 and J usage is TRBJ2-3; 8 positions agree with TRBD1. Germline CDR1 reads LGHNA; CDR2 reads YNFKEQ. The V segment lost 4 bases and the J segment 7 bases; nucleotides outside the gene matches: 13. This CDR3 spans 16 amino acids. The chain's CDR3 is CASSPLGDRSVNTQYF. Here the CDR3 DNA reads TGTGCCAGCAGCCCGCTCGGGGACAGGAGTGTGAATACGCAGTATTTT.

This clonotype was seen a handful of times. This sequence joins TRBV4-1 and TRBJ2-2, with TRBD2 identical over 9 bases. Germline-derived CDR1 and CDR2 are MGHRA and YSYEKL. The CDR3 contains 18 residues. After removal of 3 bases from V and 4 bases from J, the junction contained 12 bases not matched to a gene. In nucleotides, the CDR3 is TGCGCCAGCAGCCACCCCAGGGGAGCGGGAGGAATCACCGGGGAGCTGTTTTTT. This translates into CASSHPRGAGGITGELFF.

The chain joins TRBV5-1 to TRBJ1-2; 8 bases agree with TRBD1. V lost 0 bases and J lost 7; bases outside the gene matches: 8. Per the germline V gene, CDR1 is SGHRS and CDR2 is YFSETQ. The CDR3 runs 15 residues. CDR3 DNA sequence: TGCGCCAGCAGCTTGGACAGGGGGGCGTCCGGTGGCTACACCTTC. Its translation: CASSLDRGASGGYTF.

CDR3 region: CASSLRGPSSIYGYTF. CDR3 sequence (DNA): TGTGCCAGCAGCCTCAGGGGGCCCTCCTCCATCTATGGCTACACCTTC. The chain uses TRBV6-1 and TRBJ1-2; the match to TRBD1 covers 8 bases. The germline V gene encodes CDR1 MNHNS and CDR2 SASEGT. This CDR3 spans 16 amino acids. V lost 6 bases and J lost 4; bases outside the gene matches: 13.

The chain uses TRBV28 and TRBJ2-3, with 8 nucleotides matching TRBD2. This CDR3 has 16 amino acids. V was pared by 6 bases and J by 12 bases, with 20 bases of the junction left unmatched. Germline V gene lookup returns CDR1 MDHEN and CDR2 SYDVKM. The CDR3 DNA is TGTGCCAGCAGGGAACTAGCGGCCCCGGGGGCAGTTCGCCAGTATTTT. Its translation is CASRELAAPGAVRQYF.

This chain connects TRBV19 to TRBJ2-5; 11 nucleotides align to TRBD2. Trimming cost V 3 bases and J 5 bases; bases outside gene matches: 8. The length of the CDR3 is 16 residues. Germline loops: CDR1 LNHDA, CDR2 SQIVND (reference sequence). CDR3 nucleotides: TGTGCCAGTAGTATGCTAGCGGGAGGTCTCTGGGAGACCCAGTACTTC. Residues: CASSMLAGGLWETQYF.

The sample holds many counts of this clonotype. The chain recombines TRBV13 with TRBJ2-7; D might be TRBD1 or TRBD2, each matching 5 bases. V was shortened by 4 bases and J by 0 bases, with 13 bases between the two germline ends. The CDR3 is made up of 15 amino acids. Germline lookup yields CDR1 PRHDT and CDR2 FYEKMQ (reference sequence). The CDR3 sequence: CASSSTSGSSYEQYF. CDR3 nucleotides: TGTGCCAGCAGCTCTACTTCAGGGAGCTCCTACGAGCAGTACTTC.

In this sample, this clonotype turned up many times. The chain recombines TRBV27 with TRBJ2-7; D is perhaps TRBD2 (6 bases). The CDR3 extends over 15 amino acids. The germline V gene encodes CDR1 MNHEY and CDR2 SMNVEV (reference sequence). With 1 base removed from V and 5 bases from J, the gap between germline ends came to 15 bases. The CDR3 spells CASSLWRDMPNEQYF. The DNA for the CDR3 is TGTGCCAGCAGTTTATGGCGGGATATGCCGAACGAGCAGTACTTC.

This clonotype has ten or more counts. A junction end diverges from the germline sequence, so it may reflect a read error. The chain recombines TRBV28 with TRBJ2-7; 7 bases map to TRBD1. This CDR3 is built from 15 residues. From germline, CDR1 is MDHEN and CDR2 SYDVKM. The CDR3 sequence is CASSTGQDSSCEQYF. The DNA of the CDR3 is TGTGCCAGCAGCACAGGACAGGACAGCTCCTGCGAGCAGTACTTC.

The gene calls are TRBV5-5 and TRBJ2-1, with a weak D call TRBD1 (5 bases). The CDR3 is 14 amino acids. V was trimmed by 4 bases and J by 5 bases, leaving 13 bases between them. Germline CDR1 SGHKS, CDR2 YYEKEE (reference sequence). CDR3 bases: TGTGCCAGCAGCCAGGGTCCGGGTGACAATGAGCAGTTCTTC. Its translation: CASSQGPGDNEQFF. Filled out from reference TRBV5-5 and TRBJ2-1, the complete variable domain reads DAGVTQSPTHLIKTRGQQVTLRCSPISGHKSVSWYQQVLGQGPQFIFQYYEKEERGRGNFPDRFSARQFPNYSSELNVNALLLGDSALYLCASSQGPGDNEQFFGPGTRLTVL.